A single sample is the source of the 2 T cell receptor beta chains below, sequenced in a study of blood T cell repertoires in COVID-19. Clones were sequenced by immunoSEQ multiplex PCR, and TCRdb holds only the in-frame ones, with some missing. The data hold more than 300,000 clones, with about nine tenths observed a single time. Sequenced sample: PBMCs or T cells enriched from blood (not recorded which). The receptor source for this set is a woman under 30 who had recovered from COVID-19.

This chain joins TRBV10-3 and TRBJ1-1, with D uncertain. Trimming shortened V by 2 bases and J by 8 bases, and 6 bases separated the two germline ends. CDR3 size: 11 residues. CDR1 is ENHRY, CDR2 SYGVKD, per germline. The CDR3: CAISEETEAFF. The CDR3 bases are TGTGCCATCAGTGAGGAGACAGAAGCTTTCTTT.

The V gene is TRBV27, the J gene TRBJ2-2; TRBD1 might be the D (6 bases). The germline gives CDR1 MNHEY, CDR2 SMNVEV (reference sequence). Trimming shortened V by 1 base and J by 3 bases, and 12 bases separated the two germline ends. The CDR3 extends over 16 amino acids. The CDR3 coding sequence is TGTGCCAGCAGTTTATATTCCAGGGGCTACACCGGGGAGCTGTTTTTT. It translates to CASSLYSRGYTGELFF.